This T cell receptor (beta chain) was identified during a study of cytomegalovirus exposure and HLA in healthy donors. On the study more broadly: The use of the same platform for the 90 to 150 validation repertoires and the roughly 730 first-cohort repertoires was reported by a later analysis.

General observations from the study: There were approximately 150 TCR beta chains listed as cytomegalovirus-associated. Across donors, most TCRs were seen rarely, yet some public ones were widespread.

The table lists this clone with a count of one. Its antigen remains unidentified. The donors were part of the validation cohort, which consisted of more than 90 subjects and was separate from the first cohort of under 750 subjects. Only in-frame clones appear in the TCRdb table, and some are missing; sequencing was by immunoSEQ multiplex PCR. There are around 250,000 clones in the sample; around 90% occur only once, and roughly 0.4% lies in the top ten. V dropped 4 bases and J dropped 3; count of bases not matched to a gene: 5. Germline CDR1 and CDR2: SGDLS and YYNGEE. The length of the CDR3 is 15 residues.

The source material was PBMCs. The receptor's source is a woman aged 18-29 years in good health and CMV-seronegative. The rearrangement uses TRBV9 and TRBJ2-7; the match to TRBD2 covers 12 bases. The CDR3 sequence: CASSPGTSGLYEQYF. The CDR3 nucleotides are TGTGCCAGCAGCCCTGGGACTAGCGGGCTCTACGAGCAGTACTTC.